This T cell receptor beta chain originates from a study of T cells in tumors after PD-1 blockade. Study information: Excluded were patients with checkpoint blockade, immunosuppressants, or radiotherapy or other anti-cancer therapy within 4 weeks.

The protocol was immunoSEQ multiplex PCR, while the TCRdb copy is restricted to in-frame clones and leaves out a portion. The sample contains about 7,700 clones, approximately 67% of which appear only once. Per the germline V gene, CDR1 is KGHDR and CDR2 is SFDVKD. Trimming stripped 3 bases from V and 5 bases from J, with 15 bases between. The CDR3 runs 16 residues. The sample here was tumor tissue, taken after anti-PD-1 treatment. The receptor comes from a human donor with basal cell carcinoma. The genes are TRBV24-1 and TRBJ2-2; D is perhaps TRBD1 (6 bases). CDR3 sequence reads: CATSDPSNRVTGELFF. For the CDR3, the DNA is TGTGCCACCAGTGATCCCAGTAACAGGGTAACCGGGGAGCTGTTTTTT.